These 9 T cell receptor beta chains came from one sample sequenced in a study of T cells in women clearing cervical HPV infection. Repertoires were generated with immunoSEQ multiplex PCR, while TCRdb's copy carries only in-frame clones and drops some. In all, the sample yields tens of thousands of clones. Sequencing was performed on blood buffy coat. These TCRs come from a woman aged 18-69 years with a cervical HPV16 infection that either progressed to CIN3+ or cleared (not recorded which).

A word on this clone: The CDR3 end lies 3 residues beyond the end of the read and is filled in from the germline J gene. This rearrangement joins TRBV7-9 to TRBJ1-6; D not certain. CDR3 size: 14 residues. CDR1 SEHNR and CDR2 FQNEAQ come from the germline V gene (reference sequence). V was cut by 1 base and J by 6 bases, with 7 bases left in between. CDR3 DNA, as far as it was read: TGTGCCAGCAGCTTAGACAGCTTTAATTCACCC. Protein: CASSLDSFNSP. The entire CDR3 is CASSLDSFNSPLHF. Using reference TRBV7-9 and TRBJ1-6 for the parts outside the CDR3, the full variable domain is DTGVSQNPRHKITKRGQNVTFRCDPISEHNRLYWYRQTLGQGPEFLTYFQNEAQLEKSRLLSDRFSAERPKGSFSTLEIQRTEQGDSAMYLCASSLDSFNSPLHFGNGTRLTVT.

As regards this clone: The CDR3 end is not reached by the read, which stops 3 residues before it; the germline J gene fills it in. The chain is built from TRBV13 and TRBJ2-7, with TRBD1 matching 8 bases. In germline, CDR1 is PRHDT, CDR2 FYEKMQ (reference sequence). This CDR3 has 16 amino acids. V lost 5 bases and J lost 5; bases outside the gene matches: 14. CDR3 DNA, as far as it was read: TGTGCCAGCAGCCCCACCGGACAGGGTACTACCCACGAG. This sequence encodes CASSPTGQGTTHE. The whole CDR3 protein reads CASSPTGQGTTHEQYF.

Note on this clone: The read ends 3 residues early relative to the CDR3; the germline J gene fills the gap. The rearrangement joins TRBV5-6 to TRBJ2-3; maybe TRBD1 (5 bases). Between the trimmed V and J ends, which lost 0 bases and 1 base, there was a span of 9 bases. This CDR3 is 15 amino acids long. Germline loops: CDR1 SGHDT, CDR2 YYEEEE. CDR3 DNA, as far as it was read: TGTGCCAGCAGCTTGGCGCAGGGTGGCACAGATACG. This translates into CASSLAQGGTDT. The entire CDR3 protein reads CASSLAQGGTDTQYF.

CDR3 DNA (partial): TGTGCCAGCCAGGGACAGGGGAATTCACCG. It codes for CASQGQGNSP. The entire CDR3 protein is CASQGQGNSPLFF. V gene TRBV19 combines with J gene TRBJ2-2; the match to TRBD1 covers 10 bases. Coverage ceases 3 residues before the CDR3 finishes, and the germline J gene fills in the end. Germline V lookup: CDR1 LNHDA, CDR2 SQIVND (reference sequence). The CDR3 is 13 residues long.

In regard to this clone: The CDR3 end lies 3 residues beyond the end of the read and is filled in from the germline J gene. The chain uses TRBV6-1 and TRBJ1-1, with a tentative D call TRBD1 (6 bases). V was clipped by 4 bases and J by 0 bases, with 9 bases between them. Germline-derived CDR1 and CDR2 are MNHNS and SASEGT. The CDR3 extends over 14 amino acids. CDR3 DNA, as far as it was read: TGTGCCAGCAGTGCGACAGGAATGAACACTGAA. Translation gives CASSATGMNTE. The full CDR3 is CASSATGMNTEAFF.

About this clone itself: The missing CDR3 end, 3 residues past where the read stops, is filled in from the germline J gene. The rearrangement uses TRBV7-3 and TRBJ2-3; 7 nucleotides line up with TRBD2. The V gene's germline CDR1 is SGHTA and CDR2 FQGTGA. CDR3 size: 14 residues. Losses at the gene ends were 5 bases for V and 4 bases for J; bases not matched to a gene: 6. The DNA read from the CDR3 is TGTGCCAGCAGCCTCGGGGGGATCGCAGATACG. Amino acid sequence: CASSLGGIADT. The whole CDR3 is CASSLGGIADTQYF. Looking up the rest from reference TRBV7-3 and TRBJ2-3 gives the full variable domain: GAGVSQTPSNKVTEKGKYVELRCDPISGHTALYWYRQSLGQGPEFLIYFQGTGAADDSGLPNDRFFAVRPEGSVSTLKIQRTERGDSAVYLCASSLGGIADTQYFGPGTRLTVL.

Details on this clone: The read finishes 3 residues shy of the CDR3 end, and the germline J gene is used to complete it. The same CDR3 is also encoded by other DNA sequences in this sample. The chain combines TRBV5-6 with TRBJ2-7, with TRBD1 identical over 11 bases. This CDR3 contains 13 residues. Germline V gives CDR1 SGHDT, CDR2 YYEEEE. V lost 5 bases to trimming and J lost 4 bases; unmatched junction nucleotides: 2. The CDR3 spells CASRGQGEYEQYF. CDR3 bases read: TGTGCCAGCAGGGGACAGGGGGAGTACGAG.

About this clone itself: The sequence runs out 3 residues before the end of the CDR3; the remainder is reconstructed from the germline J gene. Other DNA sequences in the same sample also yield this CDR3. The gene calls are TRBV18 and TRBJ1-1; 9 bases match TRBD1. This CDR3 spans 15 amino acids. V trimming: 3 bases; J trimming: 6 bases; junction bases outside the gene matches: 8. CDR1 and CDR2 from the germline V gene are KGHSH and LQKENI. CDR3 amino acids: CASSPADRGLAEAFF. CDR3 DNA (partial): TGTGCCAGCTCACCGGCGGACAGGGGTTTGGCTGAA.

Remarks on this clone: The sequenced fragment ends 3 residues before the CDR3 boundary, so the rest is inferred from the germline J gene. The V call is TRBV19, the J call TRBJ1-3, with a possible D match to TRBD1 (6 bases). The germline CDR1 and CDR2 sequences are LNHDA and SQIVND (reference sequence). This CDR3 has 20 amino acids. The V end lost 5 bases, the J end lost 0 bases, and 26 bases lay between the germline ends. CDR3 protein: CASSPKARGGHTYSGNTIYF. The part of the CDR3 DNA that was read is TGTGCCAGTAGTCCCAAGGCTAGAGGGGGACATACCTACTCTGGAAACACC.